This entry describes one TCR beta chain. Its antigen remains unidentified. Germline loops: CDR1 MGHDK, CDR2 SYGVNS. CDR3 size: 14 residues. The data were obtained in a study of CXCR3-negative and CXCR3-positive naive CD8 T cells. Study-level points and caveats: Each naive subset displayed comparably high diversity, whereas memory CD8+ cells displayed much lower diversity. Against CXCR3-negative naive cells, CXCR3-positive naive cells showed more hydrophobic TRB CDR3s.

The authors gated naive CD8+ T cells as CD45RO-CCR7+CD27+CD95-. Libraries were UMI-labeled 5' RACE TRB cDNA. TCRdb re-called the 5' RACE reads and catalogs CDR3 proteins one per entry, DNA excluded. The sample data list tens of thousands of distinct CDR3 sequences. The sequence was collected from a human donor in good health. Some clones in this sample may be carry-over from other donors' samples. The sample taken for sequencing was naive CXCR3+ CD8+ T cells from blood. Subset given: CD45RO-CCR7+CD27+CD95- naive CD8+ T cells expressing CXCR3 (TNR3+). The chain uses TRBV25-1 and TRBJ2-2; TCRdb names TRBD1, which stays unverified in the absence of DNA. This CDR3 reads CASIGGYPTGELFF.